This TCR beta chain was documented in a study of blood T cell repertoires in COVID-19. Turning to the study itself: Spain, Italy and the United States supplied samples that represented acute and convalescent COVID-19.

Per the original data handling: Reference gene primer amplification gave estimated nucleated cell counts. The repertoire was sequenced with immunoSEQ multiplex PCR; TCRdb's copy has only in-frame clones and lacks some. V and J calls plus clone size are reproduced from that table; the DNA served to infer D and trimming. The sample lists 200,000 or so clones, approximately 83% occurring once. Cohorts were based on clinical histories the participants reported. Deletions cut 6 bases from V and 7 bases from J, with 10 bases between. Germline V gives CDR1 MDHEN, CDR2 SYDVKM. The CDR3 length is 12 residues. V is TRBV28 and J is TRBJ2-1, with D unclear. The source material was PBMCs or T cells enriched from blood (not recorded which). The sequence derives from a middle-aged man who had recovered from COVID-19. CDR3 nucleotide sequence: TGTGCCAGCAGCGTAAACCGGAATGAGCAGTTCTTC. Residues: CASSVNRNEQFF.